This T cell receptor beta chain was sequenced for a study of OX40 agonist ivuxolimab in advanced cancers. Sequencing used immunoSEQ multiplex PCR; TCRdb keeps in-frame clones, though not all of them. The profile shows more than 50,000 clones, roughly three quarters of them singletons. This CDR3 spans 19 amino acids. CDR1 MGHRA and CDR2 YSYEKL come from the germline V gene. V trimming: 3 bases; J trimming: 1 base; junction bases outside the gene matches: 12. The sequence was obtained from an adult with an advanced solid tumor such as melanoma, head and neck, liver or kidney cancer. The chain carries TRBV4-1 and TRBJ2-1, with 10 bases matching TRBD2. The source was CD4+ or CD8+ T cells sorted from blood, collected in a trial of the OX40 agonist ivuxolimab. CDR3 sequence reads: CASSHPRGLAGESYNEQFF. CDR3 coding DNA: TGCGCCAGCAGCCACCCCCGGGGGCTAGCGGGAGAGTCCTACAATGAGCAGTTCTTC.